The 16 T cell receptor beta chains below all came from one sample that was sequenced in a study of CD8 T cells in Susac syndrome. It was with random hexamers that about 0.45 to 1 ug RNA was reverse transcribed. MiXCR, run by TCRdb on the immunoSEQ multiplex PCR reads, gives a single entry per CDR3 protein. Of 330,000 or so distinct CDR3 sequences listed, around 89% were seen once; the top ten hold less than 0.2%. The sample was CD8+ T cells from PBMCs. The receptors shown here come from a human donor with multiple sclerosis.

This clonotype was picked up one time. The chain has TRBV27 and TRBJ2-3, with 14 bases identical to TRBD2. Germline values: CDR1 MNHEY, CDR2 SMNVEV (reference sequence). The CDR3 spans 17 residues. Trimming cost V 1 base and J 7 bases; bases outside gene matches: 7. The CDR3 region has the DNA TGTGCCAGCAGTTTATTGACTAGCGGGGGGGCCGAAAATACGCAGTATTTT. Protein sequence: CASSLLTSGGAENTQYF.

V and J are TRBV11-1 and TRBJ2-1, with 12 bases matching TRBD2. This CDR3 has 15 residues. The junction had 7 bases not matched to a gene; V was cut back by 5 bases and J by 8 bases. CDR1 and CDR2 from the germline V gene are SGHAT and FQDESV (reference sequence). In DNA, the CDR3 is TGTGCCAGCAGCCCTTGGACTAGCGGGGACTATGAGCAGTTCTTC. Translated: CASSPWTSGDYEQFF. Together with reference TRBV11-1 and TRBJ2-1, the CDR3 gives the full variable domain: EAEVAQSPRYKITEKSQAVAFWCDPISGHATLYWYRQILGQGPELLVQFQDESVVDDSQLPKDRFSAERLKGVDSTLKIQPAELGDSAMYLCASSPWTSGDYEQFFGPGTRLTVL.

The chain is built from TRBV20-1 and TRBJ1-1; no reliable D call. The CDR3 runs 15 residues. V was clipped by 0 bases and J by 0 bases, with 11 bases between them. Germline lookup yields CDR1 DFQATT and CDR2 SNEGSKA (reference sequence). CDR3 protein: CSARDRGALNTEAFF. The CDR3 DNA is TGCAGTGCTAGAGATAGAGGAGCGTTGAACACTGAAGCTTTCTTT.

V is TRBV29-1 and J is TRBJ2-1; D might be TRBD2 (6 bases). The CDR3 covers 16 residues. Germline CDR1 reads SQVTM; CDR2 reads ANQGSEA. V shed 0 bases and J shed 8 bases, with 20 bases lying between them. CDR3 nucleotide sequence: TGCAGCGTTGAAGATCCCATAGACAACCCGGGGGATGAGCAGTTCTTC. Its protein is CSVEDPIDNPGDEQFF.

This clonotype showed up just once. The J gene is TRBJ1-4, the V gene TRBV19; D may be TRBD1 (6 bases). The CDR3 sequence is 13 residues long. The ends were cut back, 10 bases at V and 7 bases at J, with 16 bases in the middle. Germline CDR1 and CDR2: LNHDA and SQIVND (reference sequence). The CDR3 nucleotides read TGTGCCACTCAGGGGCGTTCGGGTGAAAAACTGTTTTTT. It specifies CATQGRSGEKLFF.

This chain uses TRBV2 with TRBJ1-1; TRBD1 is a possible D gene (6 bases). The CDR3 contains 14 residues. Trimming shortened V by 4 bases and J by 1 base, and 10 bases separated the two germline ends. The germline V gene encodes CDR1 SNHLY and CDR2 FYNNEI. CDR3 sequence reads: CASSAYRANTEAFF. Written as DNA, the CDR3 is TGTGCCAGCAGTGCCTACAGGGCGAACACTGAAGCTTTCTTT.

The sample holds a few counts of this clonotype. The chain couples TRBV5-6 to TRBJ2-7; the match to TRBD1 covers 7 bases. The trim removed 4 bases at V and 3 bases at J, leaving 10 bases unmatched. CDR1 and CDR2 (germline): SGHDT, YYEEEE. The CDR3 loop spans 15 amino acids. The CDR3: CASSPPVDRYYEQYF. CDR3 nucleotides: TGTGCCAGCAGCCCGCCCGTGGACAGGTACTACGAGCAGTACTTC. Full variable domain (rest looked up from reference TRBV5-6 and TRBJ2-7): DAGVTQSPTHLIKTRGQQVTLRCSPKSGHDTVSWYQQALGQGPQFIFQYYEEEERQRGNFPDRFSGHQFPNYSSELNVNALLLGDSALYLCASSPPVDRYYEQYFGPGTRLTVT.

The CDR3 DNA follows: TGTGCCAGCAGTTTTGCGGTAGCGGGAGTGGCCTACAATGAGCAGTTCTTC. Translating it yields CASSFAVAGVAYNEQFF. The gene calls are TRBV6-2 or TRBV6-3 and TRBJ2-1; 9 bases are shared with TRBD2. This CDR3 has 17 amino acids. V trimming: 4 bases; J trimming: 2 bases; junction bases outside the gene matches: 9. CDR1 MNHEY and CDR2 SVGEGT come from the germline V gene.

This chain connects TRBV7-9 to TRBJ1-1; no clear D. V gave up 7 bases and J gave up 0 bases, with 15 bases separating them. The CDR3 covers 15 residues. The germline V gene has CDR1 SEHNR and CDR2 FQNEAQ (reference sequence). The CDR3 bases are TGTGCCAGCAACTCCGGGAGTTATTTGAACACTGAAGCTTTCTTT. Amino acids: CASNSGSYLNTEAFF.

This chain joins TRBV15 and TRBJ2-1; D ambiguous. The ends were cut back, 0 bases at V and 4 bases at J, with 10 bases in the middle. The germline V gene encodes CDR1 LNHNV and CDR2 YYDKDF (reference sequence). This CDR3 has 15 residues. This CDR3 is CATSRDGQQYNEQFF. The CDR3 DNA follows: TGTGCCACCAGCAGAGATGGGCAGCAGTACAATGAGCAGTTCTTC.

This clonotype was detected only once. V usage is TRBV20-1 and J usage is TRBJ1-1, with 11 bases identical to TRBD1. V was pared by 2 bases and J by 5 bases, with 7 bases of the junction left unmatched. There are 15 residues in the CDR3. Looked up from germline, CDR1 is DFQATT and CDR2 is SNEGSKA (reference sequence). As DNA, the CDR3 is TGCAGTGCTAGACCGGACAGGGGGCAAGTGACTGAAGCTTTCTTT. Translated, it gives CSARPDRGQVTEAFF.

The V and J genes are TRBV28 and TRBJ2-7; D may be TRBD1 (6 bases). The CDR3 is 16 amino acids. Germline CDR1 MDHEN, CDR2 SYDVKM. The V end was cut by 1 base, the J end by 3 bases, with 16 bases between. The CDR3 is CASSLSPGHRLYEQYF. CDR3 nucleotides: TGTGCCAGCAGTTTATCACCGGGACACCGCCTCTACGAGCAGTACTTC. Filled out from reference TRBV28 and TRBJ2-7, the complete variable domain reads DVKVTQSSRYLVKRTGEKVFLECVQDMDHENMFWYRQDPGLGLRLIYFSYDVKMKEKGDIPEGYSVSREKKERFSLILESASTNQTSMYLCASSLSPGHRLYEQYFGPGTRLTVT.

V gene TRBV7-8 combines with J gene TRBJ2-7; tentatively, D is TRBD1 (5 bases). V lost 1 base and J 2 bases, leaving 12 bases between the germline ends. From germline, CDR1 is SGHVS and CDR2 FQNEAQ. The CDR3 runs to 15 residues. The CDR3 region is CASSLVALGAYEQYF. The CDR3 bases are TGTGCCAGCAGCTTAGTGGCGTTAGGGGCCTACGAGCAGTACTTC.

The CDR3 sequence: CASSFPRGPQHF. In DNA, the CDR3 is TGTGCCAGCAGTTTTCCGAGGGGGCCCCAGCATTTT. The V and J genes are TRBV28 and TRBJ1-5; tentative D call: TRBD1 (5 bases). CDR1 and CDR2 (germline): MDHEN, SYDVKM. Trimming left V 3 bases short and J 9 bases short, with 9 bases between. The CDR3 contains 12 residues.

This chain uses TRBV10-3 with TRBJ2-7, with D possibly matching TRBD2 (5 bases). The length of the CDR3 is 13 residues. In germline, CDR1 is ENHRY, CDR2 SYGVKD. V lost 4 bases to trimming and J lost 2 bases, with 9 bases between them. CDR3 coding DNA: TGTGCCATCAGTGTAGCGACTACCTACGAGCAGTACTTC. Translation: CAISVATTYEQYF.

The chain links TRBV27 to TRBJ2-2, with D possibly matching TRBD1 (7 bases). The CDR3 has 14 residues. V lost 2 bases and J lost 9, with 13 bases in between. The germline V gene has CDR1 MNHEY and CDR2 SMNVEV (reference sequence). The CDR3 here is CASSLLGGGRELFF. The CDR3 DNA reads TGTGCCAGCAGTTTACTAGGGGGCGGGAGGGAGCTGTTTTTT.